One and the same sample provided the 9 T cell receptor beta chains below, sequenced in a study of T cell responses to AZD1222 COVID-19 vaccine. TCRdb keeps only in-frame clones here, not all; method: immunoSEQ multiplex PCR. The table lists some 120,000 clones, about 89% of them singletons. This specimen consisted of peripheral blood, obtained on day 0 of MenACWY control vaccination. The receptor source for this set is an adult in good health.

The chain has TRBV19 and TRBJ2-7; D is unclear. V dropped 5 bases and J dropped 3 bases, with 5 bases sitting between them. This CDR3 has 11 amino acids. Germline V CDR1 and CDR2: LNHDA, SQIVND (reference sequence). CDR3 sequence (DNA): TGTGCCAGTAGTTCCTACTACGAGCAGTACTTC. Its translation: CASSSYYEQYF.

This clone was detected only a few times. The genes are TRBV12-3 or TRBV12-4 and TRBJ1-3; D remains unclear. The CDR3 loop spans 13 amino acids. V gave up 3 bases and J gave up 1 base, with 4 bases separating them. The CDR3 is CASSFLSGNTIYF. The CDR3 DNA sequence: TGTGCCAGCAGTTTCTTGTCTGGAAACACCATATATTTT.

This chain's CDR3 is CASSRTGTGINYGYTF. Written as DNA, the CDR3 is TGTGCCAGCAGCAGAACAGGGACAGGGATAAACTATGGCTACACCTTC. The chain couples TRBV7-2 to TRBJ1-2; the match to TRBD1 covers 9 bases. V lost 5 bases, J lost 2 bases, and 9 bases stayed unmatched. From germline, CDR1 is SGHTA and CDR2 FQGNSA. The CDR3 totals 16 residues.

The CDR3 DNA follows: TGTGCCAGCAGTCCAGGAGGGAATGAGCAGTTCTTC. Its protein product is CASSPGGNEQFF. This chain uses TRBV2 with TRBJ2-1, with D possibly being TRBD2 (6 bases). The length of the CDR3 is 12 residues. The V end was cut by 5 bases, the J end by 7 bases, with 9 bases between. CDR1 and CDR2 (germline): SNHLY, FYNNEI. The whole variable domain, remainder taken from reference TRBV2 and TRBJ2-1, is EPEVTQTPSHQVTQMGQEVILRCVPISNHLYFYWYRQILGQKVEFLVSFYNNEISEKSEIFDDQFSVERPDGSNFTLKIRSTKLEDSAMYFCASSPGGNEQFFGPGTRLTVL.

The chain carries TRBV12-3 or TRBV12-4 and TRBJ2-7, with 10 bases identical to TRBD1. CDR3 length: 13 residues. Unmatched junction bases numbered 6, after V lost 6 bases and J lost 7 bases. CDR3 sequence reads: CASSWDRGREQYF. CDR3 coding DNA: TGTGCCAGCAGCTGGGACAGGGGCAGGGAGCAGTACTTC.

This clone occurred once. V usage is TRBV7-6 and J usage is TRBJ1-2, with D possibly being TRBD1 (6 bases). Germline V CDR1 and CDR2: SGHVS, FNYEAQ. This CDR3 has 16 residues. V was cut by 1 base and J by 8 bases, with 20 bases left in between. In DNA, the CDR3 is TGTGCCAGCAGCTTAGGTTTTGAGCGGGGGCAGAACGGCTACACCTTC. This translates into CASSLGFERGQNGYTF.

The J gene is TRBJ2-3, the V gene TRBV7-2; 9 bases align to TRBD2. J lost 0 bases, V lost 4 bases, and 2 bases had no gene match. The length of the CDR3 is 15 residues. The germline V gene encodes CDR1 SGHTA and CDR2 FQGNSA. The CDR3, as DNA: TGTGCCAGCAGCTCGGGACTAGCAAGCACAGATACGCAGTATTTT. Its translation is CASSSGLASTDTQYF. Combining the CDR3 with reference TRBV7-2 and TRBJ2-3 gives the whole variable domain GAGVSQSPSNKVTEKGKDVELRCDPISGHTALYWYRQSLGQGLEFLIYFQGNSAPDKSGLPSDRFSAERTGGSVSTLTIQRTQQEDSAVYLCASSSGLASTDTQYFGPGTRLTVL.

The chain links TRBV7-9 to TRBJ2-7, with D unclear. The V end was cut by 1 base, the J end by 2 bases, with 15 bases between. The CDR3 contains 16 residues. Looked up from germline, CDR1 is SEHNR and CDR2 is FQNEAQ (reference sequence). The CDR3 here is CASSLDLSSIPYEQYF. The CDR3 DNA reads TGTGCCAGCAGCTTAGATCTTTCCTCCATCCCCTACGAGCAGTACTTC.

The CDR3 loop reads CASTPDRGLNTEAFF. CDR3 nucleotide sequence: TGTGCCAGTACCCCAGACCGGGGGTTGAACACTGAAGCTTTCTTT. This chain joins TRBV19 and TRBJ1-1; possibly TRBD1 for D (5 bases). CDR1 and CDR2 (germline): LNHDA, SQIVND (reference sequence). The CDR3 totals 15 residues. V was clipped by 7 bases and J by 0 bases, with 15 bases between them.